This T cell receptor beta chain was identified in a study of blood T cell repertoires in COVID-19. Germline CDR1 and CDR2: DFQATT and SNEGSKA (reference sequence). The V gene end was trimmed by 3 bases and the J gene end by 2 bases; junction bases not matched to a gene: 10. This CDR3 contains 17 residues. The method was immunoSEQ multiplex PCR; TCRdb's version includes in-frame clones alone and lacks a portion of them. The repertoire includes some 200,000 clones, 83% of them detected once, and 1.3% sits in the top ten. This clonotype was sampled from a woman younger than 45 with COVID-19, enrolled during active disease. Sequences were obtained from peripheral blood. V usage is TRBV20-1 and J usage is TRBJ2-2, with 9 positions matching TRBD1. The CDR3 DNA follows: TGCAGTGCTAGTCCTAGTTGGGACAGGGTAAACACCGGGGAGCTGTTTTTT. Its translation: CSASPSWDRVNTGELFF.